This T cell receptor beta chain was identified during a study of T cells in pancreatic ductal adenocarcinoma. The method was immunoSEQ multiplex PCR; TCRdb's version includes in-frame clones alone and lacks a portion of them. The sample lists roughly 100,000 clones, more than 90% seen once, with roughly 3% in the top ten. This CDR3 spans 13 amino acids. Trimming removed 6 bases from V and 2 bases from J; junction bases left unmatched: 6. CDR1 and CDR2 from the germline V gene are GTSNPN and SVGIG (reference sequence). Surgery without prior neoadjuvant therapy was the treatment of the selected pancreatic ductal adenocarcinoma patients.

This clonotype was sampled from a human donor with pancreatic ductal adenocarcinoma. The gene calls are TRBV30 and TRBJ2-7; 8 nucleotides line up with TRBD1. Sequencing was done on a sample of PBMCs. In nucleotides, the CDR3 is TGTGCCTGCTTCCGGGACAGGACCTACGAGCAGTACTTC. Protein product: CACFRDRTYEQYF.